These 10 T cell receptor beta chains were all obtained from the same sample, sequenced in a study of blood T cell repertoires in COVID-19. Some clones are missing from TCRdb's copy, which holds only in-frame ones; the method was immunoSEQ multiplex PCR. The sample contains 180,000 or so clones, roughly 83% of which appear only once. Sequencing was done on a sample of PBMCs or T cells enriched from blood (not recorded which). All receptors come from a woman between 50 and 59 years old who had recovered from COVID-19.

The V gene is TRBV3-1 (or the pseudogene TRBV3-2), the J gene TRBJ1-6; no reliable D call. CDR1 LGHDT and CDR2 YNNKEL come from the germline V gene (reference sequence). The V gene lost 1 base and the J gene lost 13 bases, with 8 bases spanning the gap. This CDR3 spans 12 amino acids. CDR3 DNA: TGTGCCAGCAGCCAAGTGTCCGGTCCCCTCCACTTT. Its protein is CASSQVSGPLHF.

This rearrangement joins TRBV24-1 to TRBJ1-5, with no clear D. V was clipped by 2 bases and J by 2 bases, with 15 bases between them. In germline, CDR1 is KGHDR, CDR2 SFDVKD. This CDR3 is 17 amino acids long. CDR3 in amino acids: CATSDSRLPVGNQPQHF. The CDR3 DNA sequence: TGTGCCACCAGTGATTCACGGTTGCCGGTTGGCAATCAGCCCCAGCATTTT.

V is TRBV4-1 and J is TRBJ1-3, with 7 nucleotides matching TRBD1. The ends lost 5 bases at V and 4 bases at J; junction bases unmatched: 11. The CDR3 runs 16 residues. CDR1 is MGHRA and CDR2 is YSYEKL in the germline V gene. CDR3 coding DNA: TGCGCCAGCAGCGCTCCCCAGGGGGGATTAGGAAACACCATATATTTT. This codes for CASSAPQGGLGNTIYF.

The rearrangement uses TRBV9 and TRBJ1-5, with no clear D. The CDR3 runs to 15 residues. Germline V CDR1 and CDR2: SGDLS, YYNGEE. The V and J ends lost 0 bases and 3 bases respectively, with 10 bases between them. The CDR3 region is CASSVGGSDNQPQHF. CDR3 sequence (DNA): TGTGCCAGCAGCGTAGGAGGGTCGGACAATCAGCCCCAGCATTTT. The whole variable domain, filled in from reference TRBV9 and TRBJ1-5, reads DSGVTQTPKHLITATGQRVTLRCSPRSGDLSVYWYQQSLDQGLQFLIQYYNGEERAKGNILERFSAQQFPDLHSELNLSSLELGDSALYFCASSVGGSDNQPQHFGDGTRLSIL.

The rearrangement links TRBV4-3 to TRBJ1-3; unclear D gene. CDR1 and CDR2 (germline): LGHNA, YSLEER. The CDR3 covers 12 residues. The V and J ends lost 10 bases and 9 bases respectively, with 16 bases between them. This CDR3 reads CATRNAGSTIYF. The CDR3 nucleotides are TGCGCCACGCGGAACGCCGGCAGCACCATATATTTT.

The gene calls are TRBV29-1 and TRBJ2-3, with TRBD2 matching over 7 bases. Germline V CDR1 and CDR2: SQVTM, ANQGSEA. V was pared by 4 bases and J by 9 bases, with 16 bases of the junction left unmatched. The CDR3 is made up of 15 amino acids. CDR3 in DNA: TGCAGCGTTGTAGAGTCGAGCGGGGTGAGGAAGACGCAGTATTTT. It codes for CSVVESSGVRKTQYF.

The rearrangement uses TRBV28 and TRBJ1-3, with 7 bases matching TRBD1. The germline V gene encodes CDR1 MDHEN and CDR2 SYDVKM. The length of the CDR3 is 15 residues. J gave up 5 bases and V 7 bases, and 11 bases lay outside the gene matches. This CDR3 reads CASNRARQGRNTIYF. CDR3 DNA sequence: TGTGCCAGCAACCGAGCAAGACAGGGTAGAAACACCATATATTTT.

The chain carries TRBV6-5 and TRBJ1-6; D remains ambiguous. V dropped 5 bases and J dropped 7 bases, with 15 bases sitting between them. CDR3 length equals 15 residues. Looked up from germline, CDR1 is MNHEY and CDR2 is SVGAGI. The CDR3 coding sequence is TGTGCCAGCAGTACCTCGGGGTCGAGGAATTCACCCCTCCACTTT. It encodes CASSTSGSRNSPLHF.

V usage is TRBV18 and J usage is TRBJ1-1; D is undetermined. The CDR3 length is 12 residues. Germline CDR1 and CDR2: KGHSH and LQKENI. Trimming removed 2 bases at V and 10 bases at J, with 11 bases between. The CDR3 nucleotides are TGTGCCAGCTCACCATCCTTGGAGGGAGCTTTCTTT. This codes for CASSPSLEGAFF.

This chain uses TRBV11-3 with TRBJ1-1; D possibly corresponds to TRBD1 (5 bases). Per the germline V gene, CDR1 is SGHNT and CDR2 is YENEEA. V gave up 6 bases and J gave up 3 bases, with 11 bases separating them. The CDR3 loop spans 13 amino acids. The CDR3: CASSRGGDTEAFF. CDR3 nucleotide sequence: TGTGCCAGCAGTCGAGGAGGGGACACTGAAGCTTTCTTT. Variable domain in full (rest from reference TRBV11-3 and TRBJ1-1): EAGVVQSPRYKIIEKKQPVAFWCNPISGHNTLYWYLQNLGQGPELLIRYENEEAVDDSQLPKDRFSAERLKGVDSTLKIQPAELGDSAVYLCASSRGGDTEAFFGQGTRLTVV.